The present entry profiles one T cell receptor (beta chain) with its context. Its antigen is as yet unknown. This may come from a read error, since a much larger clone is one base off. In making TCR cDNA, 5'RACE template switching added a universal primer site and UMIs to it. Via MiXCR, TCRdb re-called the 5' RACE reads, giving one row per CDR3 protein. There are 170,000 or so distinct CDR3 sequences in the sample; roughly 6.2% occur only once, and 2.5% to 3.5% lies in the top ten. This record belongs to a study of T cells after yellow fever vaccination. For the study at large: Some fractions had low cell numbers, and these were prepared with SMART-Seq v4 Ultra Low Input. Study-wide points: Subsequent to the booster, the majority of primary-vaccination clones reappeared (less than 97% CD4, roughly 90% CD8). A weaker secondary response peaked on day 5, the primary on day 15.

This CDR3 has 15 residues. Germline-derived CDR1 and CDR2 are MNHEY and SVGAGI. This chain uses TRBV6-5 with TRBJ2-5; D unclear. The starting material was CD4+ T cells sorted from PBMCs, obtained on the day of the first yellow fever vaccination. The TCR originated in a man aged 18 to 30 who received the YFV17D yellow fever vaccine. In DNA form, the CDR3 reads TGTCCCAGCAGTTACTTTACCGGGTACCAAGAGACCCAGTACTTC. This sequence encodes CPSSYFTGYQETQYF.